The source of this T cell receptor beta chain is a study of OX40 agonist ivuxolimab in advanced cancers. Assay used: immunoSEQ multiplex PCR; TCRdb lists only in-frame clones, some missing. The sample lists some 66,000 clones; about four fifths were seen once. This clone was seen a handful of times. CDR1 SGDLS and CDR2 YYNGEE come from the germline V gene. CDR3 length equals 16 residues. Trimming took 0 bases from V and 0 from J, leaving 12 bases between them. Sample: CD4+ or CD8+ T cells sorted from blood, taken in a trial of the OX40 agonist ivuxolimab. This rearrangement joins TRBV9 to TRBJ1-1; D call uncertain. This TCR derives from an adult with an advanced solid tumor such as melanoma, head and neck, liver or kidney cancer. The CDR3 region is CASSVAHGKMNTEAFF. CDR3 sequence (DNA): TGTGCCAGCAGCGTAGCCCACGGGAAGATGAACACTGAAGCTTTCTTT. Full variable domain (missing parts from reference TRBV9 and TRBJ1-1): DSGVTQTPKHLITATGQRVTLRCSPRSGDLSVYWYQQSLDQGLQFLIQYYNGEERAKGNILERFSAQQFPDLHSELNLSSLELGDSALYFCASSVAHGKMNTEAFFGQGTRLTVV.